The 14 T cell receptor beta chains in this list originate from one sample, sequenced in a study of T cell responses to AZD1222 COVID-19 vaccine. This table comes from immunoSEQ multiplex PCR, and its TCRdb copy is limited to in-frame clones, with some not included. Of about 150,000 clones listed, around 90% were seen once; the top ten hold approximately 3.3%. The sample in question was peripheral blood, obtained 28 days after the second AZD1222 dose. The receptor set was obtained from an adult who received the AZD1222 COVID-19 vaccine.

The rearrangement uses TRBV10-3 and TRBJ2-6; D remains unclear. Germline V gives CDR1 ENHRY, CDR2 SYGVKD. Trimming stripped 8 bases from V and 1 base from J, with 18 bases between. The CDR3 covers 17 residues. CDR3 protein: CAIAPPFGLSGANVLTF. DNA of the CDR3: TGTGCCATCGCACCGCCGTTCGGGTTATCTGGGGCCAACGTCCTGACTTTC.

This clone was counted only a few times. This chain links TRBV2 with TRBJ1-5; D may be TRBD1 (6 bases). Trimming took 1 base from V and 6 from J, leaving 7 bases between them. The germline gives CDR1 SNHLY, CDR2 FYNNEI. The CDR3 covers 13 residues. The CDR3 spells CASSEGQAQPQHF. DNA for the CDR3: TGTGCCAGCAGTGAAGGACAGGCTCAGCCCCAGCATTTT.

The V call is TRBV29-1, the J call TRBJ1-1, with TRBD1 as a possible D gene (6 bases). This CDR3 is 14 amino acids long. Germline CDR1 reads SQVTM; CDR2 reads ANQGSEA. Trimming shortened V by 7 bases and J by 4 bases, and 19 bases separated the two germline ends. The CDR3 DNA reads as TGCAGCGAGGAAAGGGGGGGGCTCGGCACTGAAGCTTTCTTT. This sequence encodes CSEERGGLGTEAFF.

The V gene is TRBV7-9, the J gene TRBJ1-1, with D perhaps TRBD1 (5 bases). The CDR3 spans 12 residues. In germline, CDR1 is SEHNR, CDR2 FQNEAQ (reference sequence). Trimming removed 3 bases at V and 9 bases at J, with 11 bases between. CDR3 coding DNA: TGTGCCAGCAGCTTGTTAGAGGGGAAAGCTTTCTTT. Translation: CASSLLEGKAFF.

The CDR3 DNA sequence: TGTGCCAGCAGCTTAACGCTACTCACGGACAGGGTCGGTGAGCAGTACTTC. Translating it yields CASSLTLLTDRVGEQYF. The chain has TRBV7-6 and TRBJ2-7, with 8 bases that match TRBD1. The CDR3 runs to 17 residues. With 2 bases clipped from V and 7 bases from J, the junction kept 16 bases outside the gene matches. Per germline, CDR1 SGHVS and CDR2 FNYEAQ.

The genes are TRBV7-6 and TRBJ1-2; 8 bases are shared with TRBD1. The germline CDR1 and CDR2 sequences are SGHVS and FNYEAQ. CDR3 length: 15 amino acids. The V and J ends lost 4 bases and 10 bases, in that order; junction bases with no gene match: 14. CDR3 DNA sequence: TGTGCCAGCAGCTCACAAACCGGGACAGGAAGTTCCTACACCTTC. This gives the protein CASSSQTGTGSSYTF. Full variable domain (rest looked up from reference TRBV7-6 and TRBJ1-2): GAGVSQSPRYKVTKRGQDVALRCDPISGHVSLYWYRQALGQGPEFLTYFNYEAQQDKSGLPNDRFSAERPEGSISTLTIQRTEQRDSAMYRCASSSQTGTGSSYTFGSGTRLTVV.

The rearrangement joins TRBV12-5 to TRBJ2-2; D remains ambiguous. V lost 3 bases and J lost 3, with 14 bases in between. CDR1 and CDR2 from the germline V gene are LGHNT and FRNRAP. CDR3 length: 16 residues. CDR3 region: CASGLVSGVHTGELFF. CDR3 in DNA: TGTGCTAGTGGTTTAGTTTCTGGGGTTCACACCGGGGAGCTGTTTTTT. The variable domain in full, completed from reference TRBV12-5 and TRBJ2-2, reads DARVTQTPRHKVTEMGQEVTMRCQPILGHNTVFWYRQTMMQGLELLAYFRNRAPLDDSGMPKDRFSAEMPDATLATLKIQPSEPRDSAVYFCASGLVSGVHTGELFFGEGSRLTVL.

The genes are TRBV28 and TRBJ2-1, with D tentatively TRBD2 (6 bases). This CDR3 is built from 15 residues. Germline lookup yields CDR1 MDHEN and CDR2 SYDVKM. V was clipped by 6 bases and J by 10 bases, with 22 bases between them. CDR3 amino acids: CASSRTVGGPGEQFF. DNA of the CDR3: TGTGCCAGCAGCCGCACGGTCGGAGGGCCTGGCGAGCAGTTCTTC.

The chain recombines TRBV5-1 with TRBJ2-3, with D possibly being TRBD1 (6 bases). V shed 2 bases and J shed 2 bases, with 15 bases lying between them. The V gene's germline CDR1 is SGHRS and CDR2 YFSETQ. This CDR3 is 16 amino acids long. The chain's CDR3 is CASSFLGATSTDTQYF. DNA of the CDR3: TGCGCCAGCAGCTTTTTGGGGGCTACTTCCACAGATACGCAGTATTTT. Full variable domain (remainder filled in from reference TRBV5-1 and TRBJ2-3): KAGVTQTPRYLIKTRGQQVTLSCSPISGHRSVSWYQQTPGQGLQFLFEYFSETQRNKGNFPGRFSGRQFSNSRSEMNVSTLELGDSALYLCASSFLGATSTDTQYFGPGTRLTVL.

This chain joins TRBV15 and TRBJ1-4, with D hard to call. The CDR3 consists of 16 residues. V gave up 0 bases and J gave up 2 bases, with 10 bases separating them. From germline, CDR1 is LNHNV and CDR2 YYDKDF (reference sequence). The CDR3 DNA follows: TGTGCCACCAGCAGAGATCACCCGGGCACTAATGAAAAACTGTTTTTT. Translating gives CATSRDHPGTNEKLFF.

The chain has TRBV7-2 and TRBJ1-1; D is unresolved. The germline V gene encodes CDR1 SGHTA and CDR2 FQGNSA. This CDR3 comprises 13 residues. The V end was cut by 0 bases, the J end by 3 bases, with 5 bases between. CDR3 region: CASSLAWDTEAFF. CDR3 nucleotides: TGTGCCAGCAGCTTAGCCTGGGACACTGAAGCTTTCTTT.

CDR3 DNA: TGTGCCAGCAGTTACGGTGCAGGGGTTAATCAGCCCCAGCATTTT. Its translation: CASSYGAGVNQPQHF. The genes are TRBV6-5 and TRBJ1-5; possible D gene TRBD1, 6 bases. CDR3 length equals 15 residues. V was cut by 2 bases and J by 4 bases, with 12 bases left in between. CDR1 is MNHEY and CDR2 is SVGAGI in the germline V gene.

In nucleotides, the CDR3 is TGTGCCAGCAGCTTAGGGGGGTTCGCTGAAGCTTTCTTT. This sequence encodes CASSLGGFAEAFF. The chain joins TRBV11-3 to TRBJ1-1, with D perhaps TRBD1 (5 bases). The ends were cut back, 1 base at V and 6 bases at J, with 9 bases in the middle. Germline CDR1 reads SGHNT; CDR2 reads YENEEA. The CDR3 has 13 amino acids.

For the CDR3, the DNA is TGTGCCAGTGGCTGGGACCCCTACAATGAGCAGTTCTTC. It encodes CASGWDPYNEQFF. V usage is TRBV11-2 and J usage is TRBJ2-1, with D tentatively TRBD1 or TRBD2 (5 bases each). Deletions cut 9 bases from V and 2 bases from J, with 11 bases between. Germline V CDR1 and CDR2: SGHAT, FQNNGV. The CDR3 has 13 residues.